This T cell receptor beta chain was obtained from a study of blood T cell repertoires in COVID-19. Study information: COVID-19 samples collected from the United States, Italy and Spain covered acute and convalescent phases.

Looked up from germline, CDR1 is SGHVS and CDR2 is FQNEAQ. The CDR3 contains 12 residues. Trimming stripped 8 bases from V and 5 bases from J, with 12 bases between. Produced via immunoSEQ multiplex PCR; TCRdb's table is partial and in-frame only. The table lists 390,000 or so clones, roughly 80% of them singletons, with approximately 5% in the top ten. A few counts support this clone. The study drew participants aged about 18 to 89 years from under 30 US areas. Recovery among Cohort 3 donors was established by two negative PCRs, clearance, or symptom resolution. The chain couples TRBV7-8 to TRBJ1-2; D ambiguous. Sequencing used PBMCs or T cells enriched from blood (not recorded which). This sequence was found in a woman aged 50 to 65 who had recovered from COVID-19. The CDR3 sequence is CASGRAGYGYTF. Written as DNA, the CDR3 is TGTGCCAGCGGGAGGGCTGGGTATGGCTACACCTTC.